What follows are 25 T cell receptor beta chains derived from one specimen sequenced in a study of T cells in localized non-small cell lung cancer. Sequencing used immunoSEQ multiplex PCR; TCRdb keeps in-frame clones, though not all of them. The top ten clones hold about 1% of a sample with fewer than 25,000 clones, 86% of them seen once. The sequencing here drew on peripheral blood, taken before any cancer treatment. The receptors were sampled from a woman aged 40-69 years with stage I lung adenocarcinoma.

The chain combines TRBV5-8 with TRBJ1-6; weak D call: TRBD1 (5 bases). Germline V gene sequence: CDR1 SGHTS, CDR2 YDEGEE. This CDR3 is built from 14 residues. Trimming removed 3 bases from V and 6 bases from J, with 10 bases in between. The CDR3 region has the DNA TGTGCCAGCAGCTCGGGACCGGTTAATTCACCCCTCCACTTT. It encodes CASSSGPVNSPLHF.

The genes are TRBV6-1 and TRBJ1-5; a weak D match, TRBD1 (5 bases). Deletions cut 6 bases from V and 0 bases from J, with 12 bases between. Germline values: CDR1 MNHNS, CDR2 SASEGT. The CDR3 spans 15 residues. Written as DNA, the CDR3 is TGTGCCAGCAGCTGGGCGCAGGGTAGCAATCAGCCCCAGCATTTT. It is translated as CASSWAQGSNQPQHF.

The chain employs TRBV18 and TRBJ1-3; 7 bases fit TRBD1. The CDR3 runs 17 residues. Trimming cost V 2 bases and J 1 base; bases outside gene matches: 8. Per germline, CDR1 KGHSH and CDR2 LQKENI. CDR3 sequence: CASSPIKGGLSGNTIYF. The CDR3 nucleotides read TGTGCCAGCTCACCAATAAAAGGGGGCTTATCTGGAAACACCATATATTTT.

The V gene is TRBV2, the J gene TRBJ1-6, with D hard to call. Germline V gene sequence: CDR1 SNHLY, CDR2 FYNNEI. V was trimmed by 8 bases and J by 3 bases, leaving 5 bases between them. The CDR3 sequence is 12 residues long. The CDR3 region has the DNA TGTGCCAGCGGCCTCTATAATTCACCCCTCCACTTT. Protein sequence: CASGLYNSPLHF.

The rearrangement joins TRBV5-6 to TRBJ2-1; 7 nucleotides match TRBD2. The germline CDR1 and CDR2 sequences are SGHDT and YYEEEE. CDR3 length: 15 residues. V was pared by 0 bases and J by 2 bases, with 2 bases of the junction left unmatched. CDR3 bases: TGTGCCAGCAGCTTGGAGGCGGGGGCCTACAATGAGCAGTTCTTC. This sequence encodes CASSLEAGAYNEQFF.

The genes are TRBV28 and TRBJ1-6, with no clear D. V lost 3 bases, J lost 14 bases, and 11 bases lay in between. Germline V gene lookup returns CDR1 MDHEN and CDR2 SYDVKM. This CDR3 spans 12 amino acids. CDR3 sequence reads: CASSFTQRALHF. The CDR3 coding sequence is TGTGCCAGCAGTTTTACCCAGAGGGCCCTCCACTTT.

The gene calls are TRBV5-1 and TRBJ2-3; D perhaps matches TRBD2 (5 bases). The V gene's germline CDR1 is SGHRS and CDR2 YFSETQ. This CDR3 spans 15 amino acids. V was trimmed by 2 bases and J by 4 bases, leaving 14 bases between them. CDR3: CASSFGLAEADTQYF. CDR3 nucleotide sequence: TGCGCCAGCAGCTTTGGATTGGCGGAGGCAGATACGCAGTATTTT.

This chain joins TRBV2 and TRBJ1-2; no clear D. V was shortened by 5 bases and J by 7 bases, with 11 bases between the two germline ends. Germline assignment: CDR1 SNHLY and CDR2 FYNNEI. The CDR3 runs to 12 residues. The CDR3 nucleotides are TGTGCCAGCAGTCGTGATTTGGGTGGCTACACCTTC. Translating it yields CASSRDLGGYTF.

This clone has just a few counts. The chain has TRBV10-3 and TRBJ1-1; maybe TRBD1 (6 bases). Germline loops: CDR1 ENHRY, CDR2 SYGVKD. The CDR3 has 14 residues. V gave up 2 bases and J gave up 2 bases, with 9 bases separating them. The CDR3, as DNA: TGTGCCATCAGTGAGCAGGGGCCTAACACTGAAGCTTTCTTT. Translated, it gives CAISEQGPNTEAFF.

The CDR3 region is CASSLIFWPGSTDTQYF. DNA of the CDR3: TGTGCCAGCAGCTTAATTTTTTGGCCGGGATCCACAGATACGCAGTATTTT. The V gene is TRBV7-3, the J gene TRBJ2-3, with a weak D call TRBD2 (5 bases). The CDR3 has 17 residues. V was cut by 1 base and J by 2 bases, with 16 bases left in between. Germline loops: CDR1 SGHTA, CDR2 FQGTGA.

This chain uses TRBV28 with TRBJ1-1; TRBD1 aligns across 8 bases. The CDR3 is 14 residues long. V shed 4 bases and J 4 bases; nucleotides not matched to a gene: 5. Germline loops: CDR1 MDHEN, CDR2 SYDVKM. The CDR3 DNA reads as TGTGCCAGCAGTTCAGGGGGCCCTGGCACTGAAGCTTTCTTT. It encodes CASSSGGPGTEAFF.

J is TRBJ2-1 and V is TRBV7-9; D is undetermined. Between the trimmed V and J ends, which lost 5 bases and 0 bases, there was a span of 8 bases. The CDR3 runs to 14 residues. Germline V gene data show CDR1 as SEHNR and CDR2 as FQNEAQ (reference sequence). The chain's CDR3 is CASSVPSSYNEQFF. DNA for the CDR3: TGTGCCAGCAGCGTCCCAAGCTCCTACAATGAGCAGTTCTTC.

The chain links TRBV5-1 to TRBJ1-1; D may be TRBD1 (6 bases). This CDR3 comprises 16 residues. Germline CDR1 is SGHRS and CDR2 is YFSETQ. V was pared by 0 bases and J by 5 bases, with 17 bases between. Written as DNA, the CDR3 is TGCGCCAGCAGCTTGGGTTTTCAGGGGAAAGGAACTGAAGCTTTCTTT. It codes for CASSLGFQGKGTEAFF.

The chain links TRBV5-5 to TRBJ2-7, with a possible D match to TRBD1 (6 bases). CDR3 length equals 14 residues. The germline CDR1 and CDR2 sequences are SGHKS and YYEKEE (reference sequence). V lost 1 base to trimming and J lost 4 bases, with 12 bases between them. The CDR3 region is CASSLFMQGYEQYF. In nucleotides, the CDR3 is TGTGCCAGCAGCTTGTTTATGCAGGGGTACGAGCAGTACTTC.

CDR3 nucleotides: TGTGCCAGCAGTTTAGGGACAGGGACTTCGTACGAGCAGTACTTC. This gives the protein CASSLGTGTSYEQYF. The gene calls are TRBV28 and TRBJ2-7; TRBD1 aligns across 9 bases. Trimming at V came to 2 bases and at J to 4 bases, leaving 6 bases not matched to a gene. The germline gives CDR1 MDHEN, CDR2 SYDVKM. CDR3 length: 15 amino acids.

This chain uses TRBV18 with TRBJ1-4; 8 nucleotides align to TRBD1. With 3 bases clipped from V and 8 bases from J, the junction kept 8 bases outside the gene matches. The CDR3 is 15 residues long. Germline values: CDR1 KGHSH, CDR2 LQKENI. Here the CDR3 reads CASSPPGTGFEKLFF. The CDR3, as DNA: TGTGCCAGCTCACCGCCCGGGACAGGCTTCGAAAAACTGTTTTTT.

This rearrangement joins TRBV5-1 to TRBJ2-3; 7 bases fit TRBD1. Germline assignment: CDR1 SGHRS and CDR2 YFSETQ. Trimming cost V 4 bases and J 1 base; bases outside gene matches: 6. The CDR3 is 15 residues long. CDR3 sequence: CASSPRGPGTDTQYF. As DNA, the CDR3 is TGCGCCAGCAGCCCGAGGGGGCCTGGCACAGATACGCAGTATTTT.

The chain has TRBV6-6 and TRBJ1-3; D is possibly TRBD1 (6 bases). Germline-derived CDR1 and CDR2 are MNHNY and SVGAGI (reference sequence). The CDR3 length is 14 residues. Deletions cut 4 bases from V and 0 bases from J, with 7 bases between. CDR3 in DNA: TGTGCCAGCAGTTCAGGGGCCTCTGGAAACACCATATATTTT. Translated, it gives CASSSGASGNTIYF.

The chain uses TRBV7-2 and TRBJ2-5; D perhaps matches TRBD1 (5 bases). This CDR3 region has 16 residues. Germline CDR1 reads SGHTA; CDR2 reads FQGNSA. V was clipped by 1 base and J by 2 bases, with 14 bases between them. CDR3 nucleotides: TGTGCCAGCAGCTTAGTATCGACAGCAAGACAAGAGACCCAGTACTTC. It specifies CASSLVSTARQETQYF.

This chain connects TRBV25-1 to TRBJ1-3; no firm D call. Looked up from germline, CDR1 is MGHDK and CDR2 is SYGVNS. V was trimmed by 4 bases and J by 0 bases, leaving 10 bases between them. The CDR3 loop spans 15 amino acids. The CDR3 here is CASSAAGLSGNTIYF. The CDR3 nucleotides are TGTGCCAGCAGTGCGGCAGGCCTCTCTGGAAACACCATATATTTT. The full variable domain, in which reference TRBV25-1 and TRBJ1-3 provide the parts outside the CDR3, is EADIYQTPRYLVIGTGKKITLECSQTMGHDKMYWYQQDPGMELHLIHYSYGVNSTEKGDLSSESTVSRIRTEHFPLTLESARPSHTSQYLCASSAAGLSGNTIYFGEGSWLTVV.

The genes are TRBV11-2 and TRBJ1-1; possible D gene TRBD1, 5 bases. Per the germline V gene, CDR1 is SGHAT and CDR2 is FQNNGV. V dropped 7 bases and J dropped 2 bases, with 20 bases sitting between them. The CDR3 runs to 16 residues. CDR3 region: CASIKGVGGKNTEAFF. CDR3 nucleotides: TGTGCCAGCATCAAAGGGGTTGGCGGGAAAAACACTGAAGCTTTCTTT.

This chain uses TRBV7-9 with TRBJ2-7, with D maybe TRBD1 (5 bases). This CDR3 has 13 amino acids. Trimming pared 6 bases from V and 4 bases from J, leaving 13 bases between. Germline V gives CDR1 SEHNR, CDR2 FQNEAQ (reference sequence). The DNA of the CDR3 is TGTGCCAGCAGTTCCGACAGACCGTACGAGCAGTACTTC. It is translated as CASSSDRPYEQYF.

The chain couples TRBV5-1 to TRBJ2-3; 15 bases align to TRBD2. This CDR3 is 17 amino acids long. V lost 4 bases to trimming and J lost 5 bases; unmatched junction nucleotides: 8. CDR1 is SGHRS and CDR2 is YFSETQ in the germline V gene. CDR3 residues: CASSTWTSGGAIDTQYF. CDR3 nucleotide sequence: TGCGCCAGCAGCACGTGGACTAGCGGGGGGGCCATAGATACGCAGTATTTT. Full variable domain (rest looked up from reference TRBV5-1 and TRBJ2-3): KAGVTQTPRYLIKTRGQQVTLSCSPISGHRSVSWYQQTPGQGLQFLFEYFSETQRNKGNFPGRFSGRQFSNSRSEMNVSTLELGDSALYLCASSTWTSGGAIDTQYFGPGTRLTVL.

The chain links TRBV9 to TRBJ2-5, with TRBD2 matching 10 bases. Per germline, CDR1 SGDLS and CDR2 YYNGEE. The CDR3 runs 20 residues. V trimming: 4 bases; J trimming: 2 bases; junction bases outside the gene matches: 20. CDR3 protein: CASSPLEISLPAGGQETQYF. The CDR3 coding sequence is TGTGCCAGCAGCCCCCTTGAAATCAGCTTGCCAGCGGGGGGGCAAGAGACCCAGTACTTC.

The chain joins TRBV28 to TRBJ1-2, with no clear D. Trimming stripped 2 bases from V and 11 bases from J, with 12 bases between. The germline CDR1 and CDR2 sequences are MDHEN and SYDVKM. The CDR3 contains 12 residues. The CDR3 is CASSLAWESYTF. In nucleotides, the CDR3 is TGTGCCAGCAGTTTAGCATGGGAATCGTACACCTTC.